This TCR beta chain was found in a study of T cell responses to AZD1222 COVID-19 vaccine. Regarding the study as a whole: The donors showed a predominance of white British ancestry and of females, with possible underestimation of clonal diversity. Every sample of the repertoires postdated the peak T cell response.

The V and J ends lost 0 bases and 4 bases respectively, with 12 bases between them. This CDR3 spans 15 amino acids. CDR1 and CDR2 (germline): SGHAT, FQNNGV. Sequenced by immunoSEQ multiplex PCR; TCRdb stores in-frame clones only, minus some. The sample lists some 200,000 clones, over 80% occurring once. A remark on this clone: The target antigen is unknown.

The sequenced sample was peripheral blood, obtained on day 0 of AZD1222 vaccination. This chain links TRBV11-2 with TRBJ1-2; D remains ambiguous. This receptor was taken from an adult in good health. This CDR3 reads CASSLDRAAPYGYTF. The CDR3 DNA is TGTGCCAGCAGCTTAGATCGGGCGGCCCCCTATGGCTACACCTTC.